The clone carrying this TCR beta chain appeared a few times. As yet, its antigen is unknown. The data were obtained in a study of blood T cells in healthy people across ages. Study-wide results and limits: Greater diversity and more naive CD4+ cells were seen in long-lived donors than in aged donors.

Germline V gene data show CDR1 as SQVTM and CDR2 as ANQGSEA. Unmatched junction bases numbered 6, after V lost 3 bases and J lost 1 base. This CDR3 has 15 residues. Sample-barcoded 5' priming and a J-beta primer mix drove a second PCR of about 7 to 11 cycles. A template-switch adaptor with 12 random nucleotides tagged each cDNA molecule. Using its own MiXCR run on the 5' RACE reads, TCRdb lists one record per CDR3 protein. The sample records nearly 800,000 distinct CDR3 sequences, 45% to 70% being singletons. The TCR comes from a man aged 35-49 years in good health. The chain has TRBV29-1 and TRBJ2-1; 7 bases are a match to TRBD2. Sequenced sample: blood. The CDR3 here is CSVEGMRESYNEQFF. The CDR3 DNA is TGCAGCGTTGAGGGGATGCGGGAGTCCTACAATGAGCAGTTCTTC.